What follows are 32 T cell receptor beta chains derived from one specimen sequenced in a study of blood T cell repertoires in COVID-19. Only in-frame clones appear in the TCRdb table, and some are missing; sequencing was by immunoSEQ multiplex PCR. This sample has a few hundred thousand clones, with 85% found just once. Sequencing was carried out using peripheral blood. The receptors here all came from a woman under 30 with acute or convalescent COVID-19.

The rearrangement uses TRBV6-6 and TRBJ1-1; D gene ambiguous. This CDR3 region has 15 residues. Germline-derived CDR1 and CDR2 are MNHNY and SVGAGI (reference sequence). V was cut by 2 bases and J by 1 base, with 11 bases left in between. CDR3 nucleotide sequence: TGTGCCAGCAGTTACGGTCGAGGGAGGAACACTGAAGCTTTCTTT. Amino acids: CASSYGRGRNTEAFF.

The rearrangement links TRBV6-4 to TRBJ2-7; D perhaps matches TRBD1 (6 bases). This CDR3 has 14 amino acids. With 6 bases removed from V and 3 bases from J, the gap between germline ends came to 15 bases. Germline CDR1 and CDR2: MRHNA and SNTAGT. In DNA, the CDR3 is TGTGCCAGCAGAAAGTCGGACAGAGGCTACGAGCAGTACTTC. This gives the protein CASRKSDRGYEQYF.

The rearrangement joins TRBV5-1 to TRBJ2-3; 7 bases fit TRBD1. The CDR3 is made up of 19 amino acids. CDR1 is SGHRS, CDR2 YFSETQ, per germline. With V trimmed by 4 bases and J by 4 bases, 21 bases remained unmatched. The chain's CDR3 is CASSLALAVGRGGADTQYF. CDR3 sequence (DNA): TGCGCCAGCAGCCTGGCCCTGGCGGTTGGGAGAGGGGGCGCAGATACGCAGTATTTT.

This clone turned up a few times. CDR3 loop: CASSEAIQGRGYTF. CDR3 nucleotides: TGTGCCAGCAGTGAAGCCATACAGGGCCGGGGCTACACCTTC. J is TRBJ1-2 and V is TRBV2; possibly TRBD1 for D (6 bases). The CDR3 spans 14 residues. Germline V CDR1 and CDR2: SNHLY, FYNNEI. Trimming shortened V by 0 bases and J by 8 bases, and 13 bases separated the two germline ends. Supplemented by reference TRBV2 and TRBJ1-2, the full variable domain reads EPEVTQTPSHQVTQMGQEVILRCVPISNHLYFYWYRQILGQKVEFLVSFYNNEISEKSEIFDDQFSVERPDGSNFTLKIRSTKLEDSAMYFCASSEAIQGRGYTFGSGTRLTVV.

The chain links TRBV28 to TRBJ2-7; 8 bases fit TRBD1. The V and J ends lost 2 bases and 5 bases, in that order; junction bases with no gene match: 5. Per the germline V gene, CDR1 is MDHEN and CDR2 is SYDVKM. The length of the CDR3 is 14 residues. The CDR3 region is CASSLGQGRNEQYF. The CDR3 DNA follows: TGTGCCAGCAGTTTAGGACAGGGAAGGAACGAGCAGTACTTC.

The CDR3 spells CASSSPGNTEAFF. CDR3 in DNA: TGTGCCAGCAGTTCTCCAGGGAACACTGAAGCTTTCTTT. This chain connects TRBV28 to TRBJ1-1, with no clear D. The CDR3 covers 13 residues. V dropped 4 bases and J dropped 1 base, with 7 bases sitting between them. The germline V gene encodes CDR1 MDHEN and CDR2 SYDVKM.

CDR3 bases: TGTGCCAGCAGCGATTACGGCTATGGCTACACCTTC. Protein product: CASSDYGYGYTF. V usage is TRBV6-4 and J usage is TRBJ1-2; D is unresolved. CDR1 is MRHNA and CDR2 is SNTAGT in the germline V gene. The CDR3 has 12 residues. V was cut by 6 bases and J by 4 bases, with 9 bases left in between.

The genes are TRBV28 and TRBJ2-1; 7 bases line up with TRBD2. Germline V gives CDR1 MDHEN, CDR2 SYDVKM. J was trimmed by 6 bases and V by 8 bases; bases with no gene match: 7. This CDR3 is built from 13 residues. This chain's CDR3 is CASVGLAVNEQFF. CDR3 coding DNA: TGTGCCAGCGTAGGGCTAGCGGTCAATGAGCAGTTCTTC.

J is TRBJ1-1 and V is TRBV5-1, with no clear D. Trimming pared 6 bases from V and 6 bases from J, leaving 15 bases between. CDR1 is SGHRS and CDR2 is YFSETQ in the germline V gene. The CDR3 consists of 13 residues. CDR3 nucleotides: TGCGCCAGCACCTTTGGCGGCAGCGCTGAAGCTTTCTTT. It is translated as CASTFGGSAEAFF.

The V call is TRBV5-1, the J call TRBJ2-5, with D possibly matching TRBD2 (6 bases). The V end lost 3 bases, the J end lost 5 bases, and 17 bases lay between the germline ends. The CDR3 is 15 amino acids. Germline CDR1 is SGHRS and CDR2 is YFSETQ. CDR3 sequence reads: CASSSGTLAWETQYF. The CDR3 coding sequence is TGCGCCAGCAGCTCCGGAACACTAGCTTGGGAGACCCAGTACTTC.

The CDR3 DNA sequence: TGTGCTAGTGGACGGACAGCGTGGGGGAATGAAAAACTGTTTTTT. Its protein product is CASGRTAWGNEKLFF. This chain connects TRBV12-5 to TRBJ1-4, with D possibly TRBD1 on 6 matching bases. The V gene lost 6 bases and the J gene lost 5 bases, with 16 bases spanning the gap. The CDR3 runs to 15 residues. The germline V gene has CDR1 LGHNT and CDR2 FRNRAP.

The chain has TRBV15 and TRBJ1-2, with a possible D match to TRBD1 (5 bases). The V end was cut by 2 bases, the J end by 1 base, with 11 bases between. The CDR3 is 15 amino acids. CDR1 is LNHNV and CDR2 is YYDKDF in the germline V gene (reference sequence). This chain's CDR3 is CATSRSLGGNYGYTF. For the CDR3, the DNA is TGTGCCACCAGCAGATCTTTGGGGGGTAACTATGGCTACACCTTC.

The gene calls are TRBV4-2 and TRBJ2-1; 10 bases agree with TRBD2. The CDR3 totals 15 residues. Germline values: CDR1 LGHNA, CDR2 YNFKEQ. The V segment lost 0 bases and the J segment 4 bases; nucleotides outside the gene matches: 0. Here the CDR3 DNA reads TGTGCCAGCAGCCAAGAGACTAGCGGGTACAATGAGCAGTTCTTC. It codes for CASSQETSGYNEQFF.

The V gene is TRBV18, the J gene TRBJ1-4, with unresolved D. The CDR3 runs 14 residues. Per germline, CDR1 KGHSH and CDR2 LQKENI. V shed 5 bases and J shed 10 bases, with 17 bases lying between them. CDR3 protein: CASSGLANEGKLFF. The DNA for the CDR3 is TGTGCCAGCTCAGGCTTGGCTAATGAGGGAAAACTGTTTTTT.

The chain uses TRBV29-1 and TRBJ2-7, with a weak D call TRBD2 (6 bases). V was shortened by 7 bases and J by 7 bases, with 23 bases between the two germline ends. The germline CDR1 and CDR2 sequences are SQVTM and ANQGSEA. This CDR3 is 14 amino acids long. The CDR3 here is CSAQKTTAGWEQYF. CDR3 coding DNA: TGCAGCGCCCAGAAGACTACGGCGGGATGGGAGCAGTACTTC.

The sample holds one count of this clone. The rearrangement links TRBV6-2 or TRBV6-3 to TRBJ2-2, with TRBD2 identical over 9 bases. Germline-derived CDR1 and CDR2 are MNHEY and SVGEGT. The CDR3 loop spans 17 amino acids. Trimming took 6 bases from V and 0 from J; bases not matched to a gene: 8. The CDR3 protein is CASSPRPSGTNTGELFF. The CDR3 nucleotides read TGTGCCAGCAGCCCGCGGCCTAGCGGGACGAACACCGGGGAGCTGTTTTTT.

The chain recombines TRBV7-3 with TRBJ1-3; TRBD1 might be the D (5 bases). Trimming pared 0 bases from V and 7 bases from J, leaving 19 bases between. The CDR3 length is 17 residues. Germline loops: CDR1 SGHTA, CDR2 FQGTGA. This chain's CDR3 is CASSLTFAGPIRNTIYF. DNA of the CDR3: TGTGCCAGCAGCTTAACATTTGCAGGGCCGATTCGGAACACCATATATTTT. The entire variable domain, with the rest obtained from reference TRBV7-3 and TRBJ1-3, is as follows: GAGVSQTPSNKVTEKGKYVELRCDPISGHTALYWYRQSLGQGPEFLIYFQGTGAADDSGLPNDRFFAVRPEGSVSTLKIQRTERGDSAVYLCASSLTFAGPIRNTIYFGEGSWLTVV.

The V call is TRBV4-2, the J call TRBJ1-6; 8 nucleotides agree with TRBD1. Trimming took 3 bases from V and 10 from J; bases not matched to a gene: 8. The CDR3 totals 15 residues. Germline CDR1 and CDR2: LGHNA and YNFKEQ. CDR3 sequence (DNA): TGTGCCAGCAGCCAGAGGACAGGGTATTTGTCACCCCTCCACTTT. This translates into CASSQRTGYLSPLHF.

V is TRBV6-1 and J is TRBJ2-3; 9 nucleotides line up with TRBD2. Germline assignment: CDR1 MNHNS and CDR2 SASEGT. The V segment lost 4 bases and the J segment 3 bases; nucleotides outside the gene matches: 11. The CDR3 is 17 amino acids. The chain's CDR3 is CASSGILAGVGTDTQYF. The CDR3 DNA reads as TGTGCCAGCAGTGGCATATTAGCGGGGGTTGGTACAGATACGCAGTATTTT.

This clone was detected a few times. CDR3 in DNA: TGTGCCACCGCGGGGTTATCGGGCACCGGGGAGCTGTTTTTT. Translating it yields CATAGLSGTGELFF. This chain uses TRBV19 with TRBJ2-2, with D tentatively TRBD2 (6 bases). There are 14 residues in the CDR3. V lost 10 bases, J lost 4 bases, and 16 bases lay in between. From germline, CDR1 is LNHDA and CDR2 SQIVND (reference sequence).

In this sample, this clone turned up a few times. The sample has other DNA sequences that encode this CDR3 too. The chain carries TRBV12-3 or TRBV12-4 and TRBJ2-2; possibly TRBD2 for D (6 bases). CDR3 length: 13 residues. The V end lost 3 bases, the J end lost 5 bases, and 7 bases lay between the germline ends. The CDR3 here is CASSFRETGELFF. In nucleotides, the CDR3 is TGTGCCAGCAGTTTTCGGGAGACCGGGGAGCTGTTTTTT.

This chain connects TRBV6-6 to TRBJ2-3, with 7 positions matching TRBD2. Trimming at V came to 7 bases and at J to 7 bases, leaving 17 bases not matched to a gene. The CDR3 runs 16 residues. Germline CDR1 is MNHNY and CDR2 is SVGAGI (reference sequence). CDR3 region: CASNSPGRTRGYTQYF. CDR3 in DNA: TGTGCCAGCAACTCTCCGGGTAGGACTAGGGGATATACGCAGTATTTT.

The chain combines TRBV4-2 with TRBJ1-5; TRBD1 matches 7 bases. J gave up 6 bases and V 0 bases, and 14 bases lay outside the gene matches. Germline CDR1 is LGHNA and CDR2 is YNFKEQ. The CDR3 is 18 residues long. The chain's CDR3 is CASSQEYVISGGGQPQHF. As DNA, the CDR3 is TGTGCCAGCAGCCAAGAATACGTAATTTCAGGGGGAGGTCAGCCCCAGCATTTT.

This chain uses TRBV5-1 with TRBJ2-3; 9 positions agree with TRBD1. This CDR3 has 14 residues. CDR1 is SGHRS, CDR2 YFSETQ, per germline. The V segment lost 5 bases and the J segment 2 bases; nucleotides outside the gene matches: 3. CDR3 coding DNA: TGCGCCAGCAGAAGACAGGGGGACACAGATACGCAGTATTTT. Encoded protein: CASRRQGDTDTQYF.

The chain employs TRBV5-6 and TRBJ2-3; D is possibly TRBD1 (5 bases). V was shortened by 4 bases and J by 0 bases, with 21 bases between the two germline ends. This CDR3 region has 18 residues. From germline, CDR1 is SGHDT and CDR2 YYEEEE. DNA of the CDR3: TGTGCCAGCAGCGCTCCCAGGGCCTTCACCCCTAGCACAGATACGCAGTATTTT. This sequence encodes CASSAPRAFTPSTDTQYF.

This chain connects TRBV19 to TRBJ1-5; D possibly corresponds to TRBD1 (5 bases). V lost 3 bases and J lost 6, with 21 bases in between. The CDR3 runs to 17 residues. CDR1 and CDR2 from the germline V gene are LNHDA and SQIVND (reference sequence). For the CDR3, the DNA is TGTGCCAGTAGTATTGCCCGGGGGATTGGAATCAGTCAGCCCCAGCATTTT. This codes for CASSIARGIGISQPQHF.

This chain links TRBV7-9 with TRBJ1-2; weak D call: TRBD1 (6 bases). Trimming stripped 0 bases from V and 8 bases from J, with 13 bases between. The CDR3 is 14 amino acids. From germline, CDR1 is SEHNR and CDR2 FQNEAQ (reference sequence). The CDR3 bases are TGTGCCAGCAGCTTAGCAGGGGGTGCGCGGGGCTACACCTTC. This translates into CASSLAGGARGYTF.

This rearrangement joins TRBV19 to TRBJ2-1; no reliable D call. The V gene's germline CDR1 is LNHDA and CDR2 SQIVND (reference sequence). Trimming stripped 3 bases from V and 0 bases from J, with 6 bases between. This CDR3 spans 14 amino acids. CDR3 protein: CASSITSSYNEQFF. The CDR3 DNA reads TGTGCCAGTAGTATTACCAGCTCCTACAATGAGCAGTTCTTC.

This clone is a singleton in its sample. V is TRBV3-1 (or the pseudogene TRBV3-2) and J is TRBJ1-5, with D hard to call. V gave up 4 bases and J gave up 4 bases, with 5 bases separating them. The germline V gene encodes CDR1 LGHDT and CDR2 YNNKEL (reference sequence). The CDR3 loop spans 12 amino acids. CDR3 coding DNA: TGTGCCAGCAGCCGACTAAATCAGCCCCAGCATTTT. Protein: CASSRLNQPQHF.

The genes are TRBV21-1 and TRBJ1-6; the listed D gene, TRBD1, was not tested against the DNA. TRBV21-1 is annotated as a pseudogene. This CDR3 comprises 15 residues. In DNA form, the CDR3 reads TGTGCCAGCAGCAACGGGTCCAGGGGTAATTCACCCCTCCACTTT. Translation: CASSNGSRGNSPLHF.

This chain joins TRBV15 and TRBJ1-6; tentatively, D is TRBD1 (5 bases). V was pared by 1 base and J by 6 bases, with 13 bases between. Germline CDR1 is LNHNV and CDR2 is YYDKDF (reference sequence). The CDR3 has 16 residues. CDR3 sequence: CATSRVGTGANSPLHF. The CDR3 DNA reads as TGTGCCACCAGCAGAGTAGGCACAGGAGCTAATTCACCCCTCCACTTT.

CDR3 sequence reads: CASFTPGTRGSEQYF. In DNA form, the CDR3 reads TGTGCCAGCTTCACCCCCGGGACTAGGGGGAGTGAGCAGTACTTC. V is TRBV28 and J is TRBJ2-7; 8 nucleotides match TRBD2. From germline, CDR1 is MDHEN and CDR2 SYDVKM. J gave up 7 bases and V 8 bases, and 16 bases lay outside the gene matches. The CDR3 is 15 residues long.